These 18 T cell receptor beta chains share one sample of origin, sequenced in a study of kidney transplant recipient with SARS-CoV-2 infection. TCRdb re-analysed the reads in MiXCR, keeping a single row per CDR3 protein. The table records fewer than 250,000 distinct CDR3 sequences, around 26% of them present only once. The sample was a blood sample, taken at baseline and between days 110 and 120 from a kidney transplant recipient. The receptors shown here come from a male patient between 25 and 39 years old who had COVID-19 and was a kidney transplant recipient. The T cells may come from the graft donor.

This clonotype was found many times. The chain links TRBV2 to TRBJ1-5, with 7 bases that match TRBD1. The CDR3 runs 15 residues. Looked up from germline, CDR1 is SNHLY and CDR2 is FYNNEI. V lost 6 bases, J lost 0 bases, and 5 bases stayed unmatched. DNA for the CDR3: TGTGCCAGCAGACCGGACAGGTATAGCAATCAGCCCCAGCATTTT. Its translation is CASRPDRYSNQPQHF.

At least ten counts were recorded for this clonotype. V usage is TRBV5-5 and J usage is TRBJ1-1; the D is unclear. There are 16 residues in the CDR3. Germline assignment: CDR1 SGHKS and CDR2 YYEKEE (reference sequence). The germline V and J ends were trimmed by 1 base and 1 base, with 14 bases remaining between them. DNA of the CDR3: TGTGCCAGCAGCTTGAGACCCCGATCTCAGAACACTGAAGCTTTCTTT. The encoded protein is CASSLRPRSQNTEAFF.

There are many counts of this clonotype. The chain joins TRBV24-1 to TRBJ2-1, with D hard to call. The V and J ends lost 5 bases and 8 bases respectively, with 9 bases between them. The CDR3 contains 12 residues. CDR1 is KGHDR and CDR2 is SFDVKD in the germline V gene. Here the CDR3 reads CATSVASDEQFF. CDR3 sequence (DNA): TGTGCCACCAGTGTCGCGAGCGATGAGCAGTTCTTC.

This clonotype was found many times. V gene TRBV11-3 combines with J gene TRBJ2-7; no clear D. CDR3 length: 12 amino acids. CDR1 SGHNT and CDR2 YENEEA come from the germline V gene. The ends were cut back, 0 bases at V and 4 bases at J, with 4 bases in the middle. The CDR3 DNA reads as TGTGCCAGCAGCTTAGACGGGTACGAGCAGTACTTC. Its translation is CASSLDGYEQYF.

This clonotype showed up many times. The chain couples TRBV24-1 to TRBJ1-2; 7 positions match TRBD1. Losses at the gene ends were 5 bases for V and 1 base for J; bases not matched to a gene: 0. This CDR3 is built from 13 residues. CDR1 is KGHDR and CDR2 is SFDVKD in the germline V gene. In nucleotides, the CDR3 is TGTGCCACCAGTGGACAGGGTAACTATGGCTACACCTTC. Amino acid sequence: CATSGQGNYGYTF.

Concerning this clonotype itself: A much larger clone is a single base away; this may be a read error. The genes are TRBV15 and TRBJ2-4, with D possibly called TRBD1 or TRBD2 (6 bases each). Gene TRBJ2-1 matches the end of the DNA better, so the J call may be wrong. Germline V CDR1 and CDR2: LNHNV, YYDKDF (reference sequence). The CDR3 is 16 amino acids. This CDR3 reads CTTSRGGTVYSAEQFF. The CDR3 coding sequence is TGTACCACCAGCAGAGGGGGGACGGTCTACAGTGCTGAGCAGTTCTTC.

This clonotype has more than one count but fewer than ten. This may be a read error, as it is one base from a much larger clone. This rearrangement joins TRBV27 to TRBJ1-5; D is uncertain. CDR3 size: 15 residues. Germline CDR1 and CDR2: MNHEY and SMNVEV (reference sequence). CDR3 coding DNA: TGTGCCAGCAGTCAACGACGGACTAGCAATCGGCCCCAGCATTTT. Its translation: CASSQRRTSNRPQHF.

This clonotype has only a few counts. The chain joins TRBV9 to TRBJ2-3, with TRBD2 identical over 9 bases. V shed 3 bases, J shed 6 bases, and the junction held 5 bases outside the gene matches. The V gene's germline CDR1 is SGDLS and CDR2 YYNGEE. CDR3 size: 14 residues. Here the CDR3 reads CASSETSGLDTQYF. CDR3 nucleotide sequence: TGTGCCAGCAGCGAGACTAGCGGTCTTGATACGCAGTATTTT.

To note about this clonotype: Possible read error: a much larger clone is one base away. V usage is TRBV11-2 and J usage is TRBJ1-2, with D uncertain. V dropped 5 bases and J dropped 7 bases, with 23 bases sitting between them. The CDR3 consists of 16 residues. The germline CDR1 and CDR2 sequences are SGHAT and FQNNGV. The CDR3 is CASSARTSRKTCGYTF. CDR3 DNA: TGTGCCAGCAGCGCTCGAACAAGCAGAAAGACCTGTGGCTACACCTTC.

This chain connects TRBV11-3 to TRBJ2-3; 7 bases align to TRBD2. The CDR3 covers 16 residues. V lost 5 bases, J lost 4 bases, and 12 bases stayed unmatched. In germline, CDR1 is SGHNT, CDR2 YENEEA. For the CDR3, the DNA is TGTGCCAGCAGCCCATGGGCGGGAGAGGTATCAGATACGCAGTATTTT. Protein sequence: CASSPWAGEVSDTQYF.

Note on this clonotype: This could be a read error, since a much larger clone is one nucleotide away. The V call is TRBV25-1, the J call TRBJ1-2; D not certain. This CDR3 has 17 residues. V lost 5 bases, J lost 4 bases, and 23 bases lay in between. Germline V lookup: CDR1 MGHDK, CDR2 SYGVNS. CDR3 DNA sequence: TGTGCCAGCAGTCTTACTCAAGAACTGGGAAGGACCTATGGCTACACCTTC. Translated: CASSLTQELGRTYGYTF.

This clonotype has a single count. This may be a read error, as it is one base from a much larger clone. Here the CDR3 DNA reads TGTGCCAGCAACCCGGGCCGGGGGATCGCGGATAATTCACCCCTCCACTTT. The encoded protein is CASNPGRGIADNSPLHF. This rearrangement joins TRBV4-2 to TRBJ1-6; TRBD1 might be the D (5 bases). Germline-derived CDR1 and CDR2 are LGHNA and YNFKEQ. The CDR3 is 17 amino acids. The V gene lost 7 bases and the J gene lost 5 bases, with 21 bases spanning the gap.

This clonotype was picked up a small number of times. The rearrangement links TRBV24-1 to TRBJ1-2; no definite D call. CDR1 KGHDR and CDR2 SFDVKD come from the germline V gene. Deletions cut 5 bases from V and 4 bases from J, with 16 bases between. This CDR3 is built from 15 residues. This chain's CDR3 is CATSGGTGGVYGYTF. The CDR3, as DNA: TGTGCCACCAGTGGGGGTACTGGCGGGGTCTATGGCTACACCTTC.

This clonotype was found once. It may be a read error: a sequence one base away is much more abundant. CDR3 protein: CAAADRGSNNEQFF. CDR3 sequence (DNA): TGTGCCGCAGCCGACAGGGGCTCTAACAATGAGCAGTTCTTC. This chain uses TRBV27 with TRBJ2-1; 8 bases match TRBD1. The length of the CDR3 is 14 residues. CDR1 is MNHEY, CDR2 SMNVEV, per germline (reference sequence). J lost 5 bases, V lost 11 bases, and 11 bases had no gene match.

This clonotype was recorded many times. Germline and junction disagree at one end, which may indicate a read error. The chain combines TRBV6-6 with TRBJ2-7; D perhaps matches TRBD1 (5 bases). Germline V gene lookup returns CDR1 MNHNY and CDR2 SVGAGI (reference sequence). This CDR3 comprises 13 residues. The CDR3 sequence is CASTVGQSFEQYF. CDR3 sequence (DNA): TGTGCCAGCACCGTGGGGCAGTCCTTCGAGCAGTACTTC.

This clonotype showed up many times. This chain connects TRBV27 to TRBJ1-1; 10 bases fit TRBD1. With V trimmed by 8 bases and J by 6 bases, 12 bases remained unmatched. Per the germline V gene, CDR1 is MNHEY and CDR2 is SMNVEV (reference sequence). The CDR3 is 15 residues long. CDR3 amino acids: CASLSPGQGIPEAFF. The CDR3 DNA reads as TGTGCCAGCCTTAGTCCGGGACAGGGGATACCTGAAGCTTTCTTT.

For this clonotype: A read error may be the cause here, since a much bigger clone is one base away. V usage is TRBV5-1 and J usage is TRBJ2-1; D unclear. CDR1 is SGHRS and CDR2 is YFSETQ in the germline V gene. The CDR3 covers 16 residues. CDR3: CASSYSTVFSCNEQFF. CDR3 nucleotides: TGCGCCAGCAGCTACTCGACTGTTTTTTCCTGCAATGAGCAGTTCTTC.

In regard to this clonotype: Being one base from a much bigger clone, this may be a read error. The chain couples TRBV9 to TRBJ2-2, with 7 bases matching TRBD1. This CDR3 contains 16 residues. The germline gives CDR1 SGDLS, CDR2 YYNGEE. DNA for the CDR3: TGTGCCAGCAGCGTAGGGGACAGAGTGAACACCGGGGAGCTGCTTTTT. Amino acids: CASSVGDRVNTGELLF.